Listed below are T cell receptor beta chains from one sample, sequenced in a study of neurological immune-mediated disorders. TCRdb redid the calling of the 5' RACE reads with MiXCR, one entry per CDR3 protein. The sample lists 65,000 to 70,000 distinct CDR3 sequences; about 4% were seen once. Sequencing used PBMCs. All receptors come from a man younger than 45 with multiple sclerosis. Both conserved end residues are part of each CDR3. The D gene is left open where the match is weak. Clone size is shown for a subset of rows, as once, few, many or a class of expanded clone.

V	J	length	D	size	DNA	CDR3
TRBV5-1	TRBJ2-6	16	-	many	TGCGCCAGCAGCCCGGATCGGGGCTCTGGGGCCAACGTCCTGACTTTC	CASSPDRGSGANVLTF
TRBV3-1	TRBJ2-1	17	-	many	TGTGCCAGCAGCCAAGATCGGAGCTTCGTCAGCTACAATGAGCAGTTCTTC	CASSQDRSFVSYNEQFF
TRBV20-1	TRBJ2-4	14	-	many	TGCAGTGCGAACAGGGGAGGGGCCAAAAACATTCAGTACTTC	CSANRGGAKNIQYF
TRBV5-1	TRBJ2-4	14	-	many	TGCGCCAGCAGCTCTCGGGGGCCCCTGGACATTCAGTACTTC	CASSSRGPLDIQYF
TRBV7-9	TRBJ2-3	14	-	few	TGTGCCAGCAGCTTATATTATAGCACAGATACGCAGTATTTT	CASSLYYSTDTQYF
TRBV12-3/TRBV12-4	TRBJ2-5	10	-	many	TGTGCCAGCAGGGGTGAGACCCAGTACTTC	CASRGETQYF
TRBV20-1	TRBJ2-5	14	TRBD2	many	TGCAGTGCTAGGTATCCGGGGGGGCAAGAGACCCAGTACTTC	CSARYPGGQETQYF
TRBV20-1	TRBJ2-2	14	-	many	TGCAGTGCCACCGACAGGTTCGACACCGGGGAGCTGTTTTTT	CSATDRFDTGELFF
TRBV7-7	TRBJ2-5	14	-	many	TGTGCCAGCAGCTTACGGTGGAACCAAGAGACCCAGTACTTC	CASSLRWNQETQYF
TRBV20-1	TRBJ2-5	15	TRBD2	many	TGCAGTGCTAGGGAGCCCGGGGGACTAGGAGAGACCCAGTACTTC	CSAREPGGLGETQYF
TRBV27	TRBJ2-7	14	TRBD1	many	TGTGCCAGCAGTTTAGGGACAGGGGGCAACGAGCAGTACTTC	CASSLGTGGNEQYF
TRBV5-4	TRBJ2-1	18	TRBD2	many	TGTGCCAGCAGCTTGGACCTCAGGACTAGCAGCTCCTACAATGAGCAGTTCTTC	CASSLDLRTSSSYNEQFF
TRBV7-2	TRBJ1-2	13	-	many	TGTGCCAGCAGCTTAGGGAGTAGCTATGGCTACACCTTC	CASSLGSSYGYTF
TRBV6-1	TRBJ1-1	16	-	many	TGTGCCAGCAGTCTGGTATCAGGGGTACAGAACACTGAAGCTTTCTTT	CASSLVSGVQNTEAFF
TRBV7-2	TRBJ2-5	17	TRBD1	many	TGTGCCAGCAGCTTAGAATCCGGGACAGGATTACAAGAGACCCAGTACTTC	CASSLESGTGLQETQYF
TRBV20-1	TRBJ1-5	15	-	few	TGCAGTGCTAGAGATCTCAGCCTTATCGATCAGCCCCAGCATTTT	CSARDLSLIDQPQHF
TRBV7-2	TRBJ1-1	14	-	few	TGTGCCAGCAGCTTAGCGAGTACGAACACTGAAGCTTTCTTT	CASSLASTNTEAFF
TRBV10-3	TRBJ1-3	16	-	many	TGTGCCATCAGCCCCGCATCGGGGGTGGTGAAGGACACCATATATTTT	CAISPASGVVKDTIYF
TRBV7-9	TRBJ2-7	14	TRBD1	many	TGTGCCAGCAGCTGGACAGGGATGCCCTACGAGCAGTACTTC	CASSWTGMPYEQYF
TRBV5-1	TRBJ2-3	16	-	many	TGCGCCAGCAGCTTTTTTTCGGGGGCCAGCACAGATACGCAGTATTTT	CASSFFSGASTDTQYF
TRBV20-1	TRBJ2-7	15	TRBD1	-	TGCAGTGCCAAAGGGGGACAGGGGGGCAACTACGAGCAGTACTTC	CSAKGGQGGNYEQYF
TRBV19	TRBJ2-3	15	TRBD2	many	TGTGCCAGTAGGCCAACTAGCGCAACCACAGATACGCAGTATTTT	CASRPTSATTDTQYF